This entry lists 5 T cell receptor beta chains sequenced from one sample in a study of response to subunit inactivated influenza vaccine. TCRdb fed the RT-PCR reads into MiXCR, producing one record per CDR3 protein. Here the sample spans roughly 500,000 distinct CDR3 sequences, 16% being singletons. The sample was CD4+ T cells sorted from PBMCs, taken 23 months after vaccination. The receptor set was obtained from a man between 50 and 75 years old who received an inactivated influenza vaccine.

This clonotype occurred a few times. The J gene is TRBJ2-3, the V gene TRBV29-1; no clear D. This CDR3 comprises 14 residues. Between the trimmed V and J ends, which lost 4 bases and 4 bases, there was a span of 15 bases. CDR1 and CDR2 (germline): SQVTM, ANQGSEA. The CDR3, as DNA: TGCAGCGTTGTGGCAGGAACCGGATCAGATACGCAGTATTTT. It specifies CSVVAGTGSDTQYF.

This chain joins TRBV6-1 and TRBJ2-1, with D possibly being TRBD1 (5 bases). Trimming took 7 bases from V and 4 from J, leaving 11 bases between them. Germline values: CDR1 MNHNS, CDR2 SASEGT. This CDR3 comprises 13 residues. The CDR3 here is CASMGRPYNEQFF. The CDR3 DNA sequence: TGTGCCAGCATGGGGCGGCCATACAATGAGCAGTTCTTC.

This clonotype was found many times. This chain links TRBV24-1 with TRBJ2-2; D is uncertain. This CDR3 is built from 11 residues. From germline, CDR1 is KGHDR and CDR2 SFDVKD. Trimming shortened V by 2 bases and J by 9 bases, and 3 bases separated the two germline ends. The CDR3 nucleotides read TGTGCCACCAGTGATTCCTGGGAGCTGTTTTTT. This codes for CATSDSWELFF.

This clonotype appeared a few times. The chain links TRBV24-1 to TRBJ1-2, with a weak D call TRBD1 (6 bases). Deletions cut 6 bases from V and 3 bases from J, with 10 bases between. Germline V lookup: CDR1 KGHDR, CDR2 SFDVKD. CDR3 length: 13 residues. The CDR3 region is CATSLAGDYGYTF. Written as DNA, the CDR3 is TGTGCCACCAGTCTCGCAGGGGACTATGGCTACACCTTC.

This clonotype was counted between two and nine times. The rearrangement links TRBV6-5 to TRBJ2-1; 9 nucleotides align to TRBD2. Germline lookup yields CDR1 MNHEY and CDR2 SVGAGI. V gave up 2 bases and J gave up 6 bases; unmatched junction bases: 5. There are 15 residues in the CDR3. The CDR3 nucleotides read TGTGCCAGCAGTTACACGGCGGGAGGGTCCAATGAGCAGTTCTTC. Translated, it gives CASSYTAGGSNEQFF.